This TCR beta chain was observed in a study of patients and donors after allogeneic stem cell transplantation. Germline loops: CDR1 KGHDR, CDR2 SFDVKD. This CDR3 is 14 amino acids long. Trimming cost V 4 bases and J 5 bases; bases outside gene matches: 5. A single record per CDR3 protein comes from TCRdb applying MiXCR to the RT-PCR reads. The profile shows hundreds of thousands of distinct CDR3 sequences, around two fifths of them singletons. The chain links TRBV24-1 to TRBJ2-5; 8 nucleotides agree with TRBD1. This TCR was recovered from a human donor who was either an allogeneic HSCT recipient or a stem cell or donor lymphocyte infusion donor (not recorded which). It is not recorded whose cells these are; they may come from a transplant donor. What was sequenced was blood, either unsorted or a sorted T cell fraction (not recorded which). The CDR3 nucleotides are TGTGCCACCAGTGACAGGGGGCGCGGGGAGACCCAGTACTTC. It translates to CATSDRGRGETQYF.